What follows are 21 T cell receptor beta chains derived from one specimen sequenced in a study of blood T cell repertoires in COVID-19. Data came from immunoSEQ multiplex PCR; TCRdb stores just in-frame clones and leaves some out. There are roughly 110,000 clones in the sample; approximately 88% occur only once, and roughly 0.83% lies in the top ten. The sample taken for sequencing was peripheral blood. These receptors came from a woman aged 70 to 79 with acute or convalescent COVID-19.

J is TRBJ2-5 and V is TRBV6-5, with D possibly TRBD2 on 7 matching bases. The CDR3 has 14 residues. V shed 7 bases and J shed 2 bases, with 14 bases lying between them. Germline loops: CDR1 MNHEY, CDR2 SVGAGI. For the CDR3, the DNA is TGTGCCAGCATTCAAGGGGGGGATCAAGAGACCCAGTACTTC. Amino acid sequence: CASIQGGDQETQYF.

The rearrangement links TRBV4-1 to TRBJ2-7, with TRBD2 matching over 14 bases. V trimming: 3 bases; J trimming: 2 bases; junction bases outside the gene matches: 6. Germline CDR1 reads MGHRA; CDR2 reads YSYEKL. The CDR3 is 17 residues long. CDR3 in amino acids: CASSHRLAGGITYEQYF. For the CDR3, the DNA is TGCGCCAGCAGCCATAGACTAGCGGGAGGGATTACCTACGAGCAGTACTTC.

This chain joins TRBV20-1 and TRBJ1-6; D is unresolved. The CDR3 runs to 13 residues. The V end lost 3 bases, the J end lost 6 bases, and 9 bases lay between the germline ends. Germline CDR1 is DFQATT and CDR2 is SNEGSKA (reference sequence). The CDR3 DNA sequence: TGCAGTGCTAGTTCGGCGGCTAATTCACCCCTCCACTTT. Its translation: CSASSAANSPLHF.

The chain employs TRBV19 and TRBJ1-5; D is unclear. This CDR3 has 14 amino acids. CDR1 is LNHDA and CDR2 is SQIVND in the germline V gene (reference sequence). Trimming stripped 7 bases from V and 3 bases from J, with 13 bases between. CDR3 residues: CASTLGGNNQPQHF. The DNA of the CDR3 is TGTGCCAGTACCCTAGGCGGAAACAATCAGCCCCAGCATTTT.

The chain uses TRBV6-5 and TRBJ1-4; D uncertain. V lost 0 bases to trimming and J lost 2 bases, with 7 bases between them. The V gene's germline CDR1 is MNHEY and CDR2 SVGAGI. The CDR3 sequence is 15 residues long. The CDR3 is CASSYSGVTNEKLFF. CDR3 nucleotides: TGTGCCAGCAGTTACTCCGGGGTGACTAATGAAAAACTGTTTTTT.

The chain carries TRBV6-6 and TRBJ2-3; 7 bases match TRBD1. Trimming at V came to 5 bases and at J to 5 bases, leaving 10 bases not matched to a gene. The germline V gene encodes CDR1 MNHNY and CDR2 SVGAGI (reference sequence). The CDR3 consists of 15 residues. The CDR3 region has the DNA TGTGCCAGCAGTACCCGGGACAGCTATGTAGATACGCAGTATTTT. As protein: CASSTRDSYVDTQYF.

The chain joins TRBV2 to TRBJ2-5; 8 bases map to TRBD1. The CDR3 has 15 amino acids. V trimming: 5 bases; J trimming: 4 bases; junction bases outside the gene matches: 9. Germline CDR1 SNHLY, CDR2 FYNNEI. CDR3 DNA sequence: TGTGCCAGCAGTCAGGACAGGGTAGGCGGAGAGACCCAGTACTTC. Encoded protein: CASSQDRVGGETQYF. The full variable domain, with the rest looked up from reference TRBV2 and TRBJ2-5, is EPEVTQTPSHQVTQMGQEVILRCVPISNHLYFYWYRQILGQKVEFLVSFYNNEISEKSEIFDDQFSVERPDGSNFTLKIRSTKLEDSAMYFCASSQDRVGGETQYFGPGTRLLVL.

This clone showed up just once. The CDR3 protein is CASSQVLGDRGHREQYF. DNA of the CDR3: TGTGCCAGCAGCCAAGTATTGGGGGACAGGGGGCATCGGGAGCAGTACTTC. The chain employs TRBV3-1 (or the pseudogene TRBV3-2) and TRBJ2-7; 12 bases match TRBD1. V gave up 1 base and J gave up 7 bases; unmatched junction bases: 11. The germline V gene has CDR1 LGHDT and CDR2 YNNKEL (reference sequence). CDR3 length equals 17 residues.

This clone was seen a single time. The rearrangement uses TRBV5-1 and TRBJ2-1, with 11 nucleotides matching TRBD1. The V gene end was trimmed by 4 bases and the J gene end by 7 bases; junction bases not matched to a gene: 7. This CDR3 is 15 amino acids long. Germline V gives CDR1 SGHRS, CDR2 YFSETQ. CDR3: CASSLPGTGGNEQFF. In DNA form, the CDR3 reads TGCGCCAGCAGCCTCCCCGGGACAGGGGGAAATGAGCAGTTCTTC.

This clone is a singleton in its sample. The chain uses TRBV9 and TRBJ2-2; 7 bases match TRBD1. There are 15 residues in the CDR3. Germline V lookup: CDR1 SGDLS, CDR2 YYNGEE. V was clipped by 0 bases and J by 7 bases; unmatched bases: 6. CDR3: CASSVADRVYGELFF. CDR3 in DNA: TGTGCCAGCAGCGTAGCTGACAGGGTGTACGGGGAGCTGTTTTTT.

V is TRBV5-1 and J is TRBJ2-2, with 16 bases lining up with TRBD2. The CDR3 spans 16 residues. J was trimmed by 6 bases and V by 4 bases; bases with no gene match: 3. Looked up from germline, CDR1 is SGHRS and CDR2 is YFSETQ. The CDR3 sequence: CASSPGLAGGSGELFF. CDR3 nucleotide sequence: TGCGCCAGCAGCCCGGGACTAGCGGGAGGGTCCGGGGAGCTGTTTTTT.

The chain carries TRBV4-1 and TRBJ1-3; 7 nucleotides match TRBD1. Losses at the gene ends were 2 bases for V and 4 bases for J; bases not matched to a gene: 11. CDR1 MGHRA and CDR2 YSYEKL come from the germline V gene. The length of the CDR3 is 17 residues. The DNA of the CDR3 is TGCGCCAGCAGCCAAACCCCGACAGGGACCTCAGGAAACACCATATATTTT. Translation: CASSQTPTGTSGNTIYF.

The V call is TRBV28, the J call TRBJ1-2, with D perhaps TRBD1 (5 bases). The CDR3 has 14 amino acids. Per the germline V gene, CDR1 is MDHEN and CDR2 is SYDVKM. V dropped 7 bases and J dropped 8 bases, with 20 bases sitting between them. The CDR3 sequence is CASTEMGRKAGYTF. CDR3 sequence (DNA): TGTGCCAGCACCGAAATGGGGCGCAAGGCGGGCTACACCTTC.

The chain recombines TRBV7-9 with TRBJ1-2, with D tentatively TRBD1 (6 bases). Trimming left V 5 bases short and J 2 bases short, with 9 bases between. This CDR3 comprises 13 residues. In germline, CDR1 is SEHNR, CDR2 FQNEAQ (reference sequence). In DNA, the CDR3 is TGTGCCAGCAGCCTCAGGGGCAACTATGGCTACACCTTC. This translates into CASSLRGNYGYTF.

Written as DNA, the CDR3 is TGTGCCAGCACCAGGCGGGAAAGTAATTCACCCCTCCACTTT. It codes for CASTRRESNSPLHF. This sequence joins TRBV5-6 and TRBJ1-6; no clear D gene. The V end was cut by 6 bases, the J end by 6 bases, with 13 bases between. From germline, CDR1 is SGHDT and CDR2 YYEEEE. The CDR3 loop spans 14 amino acids. The full variable domain, completed using reference TRBV5-6 and TRBJ1-6, is DAGVTQSPTHLIKTRGQQVTLRCSPKSGHDTVSWYQQALGQGPQFIFQYYEEEERQRGNFPDRFSGHQFPNYSSELNVNALLLGDSALYLCASTRRESNSPLHFGNGTRLTVT.

The chain is built from TRBV10-1 and TRBJ2-5; 7 nucleotides line up with TRBD2. Germline V gene lookup returns CDR1 WNHNN and CDR2 SYGVQD (reference sequence). J gave up 7 bases and V 7 bases, and 21 bases lay outside the gene matches. This CDR3 spans 17 amino acids. The CDR3 DNA reads TGCGCCAGCAACCCCCCCCAGCGGGAAGAGGGAAGATGGACCCAGTACTTC. It encodes CASNPPQREEGRWTQYF.

The chain couples TRBV19 to TRBJ1-2, with 8 positions matching TRBD1. With V trimmed by 9 bases and J by 5 bases, 8 bases remained unmatched. CDR1 and CDR2 (germline): LNHDA, SQIVND (reference sequence). The CDR3 runs to 13 residues. This CDR3 reads CASRQGRVYGYTF. The CDR3, as DNA: TGTGCCAGCAGACAGGGGCGAGTTTATGGCTACACCTTC. The full variable domain, in which reference TRBV19 and TRBJ1-2 provide the parts outside the CDR3, is DGGITQSPKYLFRKEGQNVTLSCEQNLNHDAMYWYRQDPGQGLRLIYYSQIVNDFQKGDIAEGYSVSREKKESFPLTVTSAQKNPTAFYLCASRQGRVYGYTFGSGTRLTVV.

The chain links TRBV19 to TRBJ2-2; possible D gene TRBD1, 6 bases. The CDR3 runs 15 residues. Germline CDR1 reads LNHDA; CDR2 reads SQIVND (reference sequence). The V end was cut by 4 bases, the J end by 2 bases, with 11 bases between. This CDR3 reads CASSKQGVNTGELFF. The CDR3 bases are TGTGCCAGTAGTAAACAGGGAGTCAACACCGGGGAGCTGTTTTTT.

The chain is built from TRBV4-1 and TRBJ2-2, with TRBD2 matching over 9 bases. Germline CDR1 is MGHRA and CDR2 is YSYEKL. The J segment lost 7 bases and the V segment lost 3 bases, leaving 3 bases of the junction unmatched. The CDR3 has 14 amino acids. CDR3 coding DNA: TGCGCCAGCAGCCAGTTAGCGGGAGTCGGGGAGCTGTTTTTT. The encoded protein is CASSQLAGVGELFF.

The CDR3 DNA is TGCGCCAGCAGCCAAGACCGAGACAGGGCTGGCACAGATACGCAGTATTTT. This encodes CASSQDRDRAGTDTQYF. V usage is TRBV4-1 and J usage is TRBJ2-3; 7 bases line up with TRBD1. The V gene's germline CDR1 is MGHRA and CDR2 YSYEKL. This CDR3 spans 17 amino acids. V gave up 0 bases and J gave up 1 base; unmatched junction bases: 7.

The chain is built from TRBV6-4 and TRBJ2-1, with 16 bases aligning to TRBD2. Per germline, CDR1 MRHNA and CDR2 SNTAGT. V shed 9 bases, J shed 8 bases, and the junction held 13 bases outside the gene matches. This CDR3 spans 17 amino acids. This CDR3 is CASTGLAGGPSFHEQFF. CDR3 coding DNA: TGTGCCAGTACGGGACTAGCGGGAGGGCCCTCCTTCCATGAGCAGTTCTTC.